The table lists the clone carrying this TCR beta chain with many counts. Time point noted: patch test 2, 6 weeks after DPC sensitization. Treatment described: therapeutic diphenylcyclopropenone sensitization with weekly scalp DPC. The drawing of blood occurred before each patch test was applied. The entry originates in a study of human T cells and chemical hapten exposure. Germline CDR1 and CDR2: DFQATT and SNEGSKA (reference sequence). The CDR3 runs 13 residues. Trimming removed 2 bases from V and 4 bases from J, with 10 bases in between. Separate cDNA molecules received unique molecular identifiers, which the library attached to them. Each CDR3 protein is one row after TCRdb ran MiXCR on the RACE reads. The data show 89,000 or so distinct CDR3 sequences, 6.5% to 8.5% seen once.

This sequence was found in a woman in her thirties with alopecia areata. Some clones in this sample may be carry-over from other donors' samples. The input for sequencing was whole blood, taken in connection with sensitization to the hapten diphenylcyclopropenone (DPC). The rearrangement links TRBV20-1 to TRBJ2-3; D is unclear. The CDR3 spells CSARWAKADTQYF. CDR3 sequence (DNA): TGCAGTGCTAGATGGGCCAAGGCAGATACGCAGTATTTT.